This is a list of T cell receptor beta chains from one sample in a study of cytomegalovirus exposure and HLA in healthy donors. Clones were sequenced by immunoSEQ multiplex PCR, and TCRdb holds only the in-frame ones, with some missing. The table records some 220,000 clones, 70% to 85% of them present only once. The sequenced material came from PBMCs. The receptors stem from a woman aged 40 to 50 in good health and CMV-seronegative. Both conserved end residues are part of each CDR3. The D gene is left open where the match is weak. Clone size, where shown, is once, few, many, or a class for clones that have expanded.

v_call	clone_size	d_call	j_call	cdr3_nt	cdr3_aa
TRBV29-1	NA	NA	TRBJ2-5	TGCAGCGTTGGGACGAGGGGGGGACAAGAGACCCAGTACTTC	CSVGTRGGQETQYF
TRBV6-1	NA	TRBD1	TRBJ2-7	TGTGCCAGCGGGGACAGCGTTCCCAACGAGCAGTACTTC	CASGDSVPNEQYF
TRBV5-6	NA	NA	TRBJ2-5	TGTGCCAGCAGCTTTCTTAGAGAGACCCAGTACTTC	CASSFLRETQYF
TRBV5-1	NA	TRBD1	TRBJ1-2	TGCGCCAGCAGCTTGGCCGGAGTTGAGACAGGGAAAACTAACTATGGCTACACCTTC	CASSLAGVETGKTNYGYTF
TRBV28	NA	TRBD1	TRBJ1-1	TGTGCCAGCAGACCACGGACAGGTGGTAACACTGAAGCTTTCTTT	CASRPRTGGNTEAFF
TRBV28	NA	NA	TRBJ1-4	TGTGCCAGCAGTACCTCGGGGGGGGCAATTGAAAAACTGTTTTTT	CASSTSGGAIEKLFF
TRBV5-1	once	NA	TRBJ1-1	TGCGCCAGCAGCTTGACGGTAGGGGTGAACACTGAAGCTTTCTTT	CASSLTVGVNTEAFF
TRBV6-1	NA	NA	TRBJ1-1	TGTGCCAGCAGTGTAACAGGGCCTAACACTGAAGCTTTCTTT	CASSVTGPNTEAFF
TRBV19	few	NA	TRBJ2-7	TGTGCCAGTAGTCCCCCCCGGGCTAGCGTCTACGAGCAGTACTTC	CASSPPRASVYEQYF
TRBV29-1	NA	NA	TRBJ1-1	TGCAGCGTTGGCAGTGGCACTGAAGCTTTCTTT	CSVGSGTEAFF
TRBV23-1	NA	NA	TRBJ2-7	TGCGCCAGCAGTCAATACTCCTGGGGTAGCGGCGACTCCTACGAGCAGTACTTC	CASSQYSWGSGDSYEQYF
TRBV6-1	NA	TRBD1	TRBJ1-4	TGTGCCAGCAGTGAAACCACCGGGACAGGCTTGGAAAAACTGTTTTTT	CASSETTGTGLEKLFF
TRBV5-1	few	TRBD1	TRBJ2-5	TGCGCCAGCAGCTATGGGGACAGGGACATGGAGACCCAGTACTTC	CASSYGDRDMETQYF
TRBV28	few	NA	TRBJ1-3	TGTGCCAGCAGTTTACAACAGGTCCCTGGAAACACCATATATTTT	CASSLQQVPGNTIYF
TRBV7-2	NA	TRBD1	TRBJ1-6	TGTGCCAGCAGCTCAGCCCCGGGACAGGGGAGCTTGCTTAATTCACCCCTCCACTTT	CASSSAPGQGSLLNSPLHF
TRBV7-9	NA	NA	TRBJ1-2	TGTTCCAGCAGCTTAGTAACCCTTCTCATCACGGGGGGCTACACCTTC	CSSSLVTLLITGGYTF
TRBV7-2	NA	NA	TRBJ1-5	TGTGCCAGCAGCTCCCCCCTCGGGGGGCCCCAGCCCCAGCATTTT	CASSSPLGGPQPQHF
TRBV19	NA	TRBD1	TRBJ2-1	TGTGCCAGTAGTATCCCAGGGGGCTCGTCCTACAATGAGCAGTTCTTC	CASSIPGGSSYNEQFF
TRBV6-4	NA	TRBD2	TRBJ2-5	TGTGCCAGCAGACCTGGGAGGGCAAGGAGGGGTAGGGAGACCCAGTACTTC	CASRPGRARRGRETQYF
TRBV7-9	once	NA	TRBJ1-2	TGTGCCAGCACCGCGGGTTTCTACGGCTACACCTTC	CASTAGFYGYTF
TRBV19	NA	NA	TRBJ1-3	TGTGCCAGTAGTATATCCGGGTTCTCTGGAAACACCATATATTTT	CASSISGFSGNTIYF
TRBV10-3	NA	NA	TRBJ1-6	TGTGCCATCAGTGAGTCTTTGGGAGGAATTAATTCACCCCTCCACTTT	CAISESLGGINSPLHF
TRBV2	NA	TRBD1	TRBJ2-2	TGTGCCAGCAGTGAGAGACAGGGAATTACCGGGGAGCTGTTTTTT	CASSERQGITGELFF
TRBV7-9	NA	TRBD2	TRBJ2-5	TGTGCCAGCAGCTCTCGTAGCGGGGCCCGCCAAGAGACCCAGTACTTC	CASSSRSGARQETQYF
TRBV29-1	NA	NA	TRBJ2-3	TGCAGCGTTGAAGTTGGGCAGGGGTTGGATACGCAGTATTTT	CSVEVGQGLDTQYF
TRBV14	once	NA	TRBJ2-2	TGTGCCAGCAGCCTGATCCTGGGGAGCACCGGGGAGCTGTTTTTT	CASSLILGSTGELFF
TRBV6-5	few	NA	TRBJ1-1	TGTGCCAGCAGTTACTCGACACCGAACACTGAAGCTTTCTTT	CASSYSTPNTEAFF
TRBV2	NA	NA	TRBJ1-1	TGTGCCAGCAGTGAGGTTGGGCCTGAAGCTTTCTTT	CASSEVGPEAFF
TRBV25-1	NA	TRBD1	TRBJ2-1	TGTGCCAGCAGCCGTCAGGGGGCCTACAATGAGCAGTTCTTC	CASSRQGAYNEQFF
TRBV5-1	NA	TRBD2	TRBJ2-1	TGCGCCAGCAGCTTCCTAGCGGGCGGAACCTACAATGAGCAGTTCTTC	CASSFLAGGTYNEQFF
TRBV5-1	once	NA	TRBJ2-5	TGCGCCAGCAGCTCAGGACAGCCCCAAGAGACCCAGTACTTC	CASSSGQPQETQYF
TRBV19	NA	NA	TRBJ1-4	TGTGCCAGTAGTACCACAGGGTCTAATGAAAAACTGTTTTTT	CASSTTGSNEKLFF
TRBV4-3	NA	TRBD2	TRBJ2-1	TGCGCCAGCAGCCAAGAGGCCCCAACTAGCGGGGGGGCCGGTGAGCAGTTCTTC	CASSQEAPTSGGAGEQFF
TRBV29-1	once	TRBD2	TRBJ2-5	TGCAGCGTTGATTCACCGGGACTAGCGGGGTCCCCGGAGACCCAGTACTTC	CSVDSPGLAGSPETQYF
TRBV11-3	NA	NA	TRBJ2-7	TGTGCCAGCAGCTTAGGTTTGAGCTCCTACGAGCAGTACTTC	CASSLGLSSYEQYF
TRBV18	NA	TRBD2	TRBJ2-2	TGTGCCAGCTCACCACCGGGAGGGGCGAACACCGGGGAGCTGTTTTTT	CASSPPGGANTGELFF
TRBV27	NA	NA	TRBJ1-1	TGTGCCAGCAGTTTAAGGGGGGGAGGTGACACTGAAGCTTTCTTT	CASSLRGGGDTEAFF
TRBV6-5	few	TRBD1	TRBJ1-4	TGTGCCAGCAGTTACACAGGACAGGGTGTTGAAAAACTGTTTTTT	CASSYTGQGVEKLFF
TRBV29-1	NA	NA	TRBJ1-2	TGCAGCGTTAGCGTGGGGGGGGGAGCTAACTATGGCTACACCTTC	CSVSVGGGANYGYTF
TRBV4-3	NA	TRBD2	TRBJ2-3	TGCGCCAGCAGCCAAGGGGGTTTAGCGGGGGGTTACACAGATACGCAGTATTTT	CASSQGGLAGGYTDTQYF
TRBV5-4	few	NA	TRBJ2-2	TGTGCCAGCAGCTTGCAGGTCGCGAACACCGGGGAGCTGTTTTTT	CASSLQVANTGELFF